These 30 T cell receptor beta chains came from one sample sequenced in a study of T cells after yellow fever vaccination (dated by TCRdb to about 2019). Preparation of the library involved 5' RACE. These reads were obtained on an Illumina HiSeq 2500. TCRdb redid the processing of the public reads, applying fastp at Q25 and MiXCR, and retained in-frame beta chains. Every distinct CDR3 protein forms one entry, paired with its most common genes and DNA. The sample table contains about 360,000 distinct CDR3 sequences; only one count was recorded for 6.2% of them. The ten top clones hold approximately 15% of the sample. According to the study, the label for this sample's treatment or condition signals: live attenuated yellow fever vaccine strain. The sequences come from PBMCs, collected 5 days after the yellow fever booster vaccination. These receptor sequences come from a man aged 30 to 45 who received the YFV17D yellow fever vaccine.

The chain links TRBV5-5 to TRBJ2-1; D is unresolved. This CDR3 is 16 amino acids long. Trimming shortened V by 5 bases and J by 0 bases, and 15 bases separated the two germline ends. Germline CDR1 SGHKS, CDR2 YYEKEE (reference sequence). The CDR3, as DNA: TGTGCCAGCAGTCTACAGTTAGAGAGCTCCTACAATGAGCAGTTCTTC. It is translated as CASSLQLESSYNEQFF.

The table lists this clonotype with a few counts. The rearrangement joins TRBV10-3 to TRBJ1-5; possible D gene TRBD1, 5 bases. This CDR3 is 17 amino acids long. Germline CDR1 reads ENHRY; CDR2 reads SYGVKD. Trimming removed 0 bases from V and 0 bases from J, with 12 bases in between. The DNA of the CDR3 is TGTGCCATCAGTGAGTCTCCGGCAGGGAGTAGCAATCAGCCCCAGCATTTT. Protein: CAISESPAGSSNQPQHF.

This clonotype was picked up many times. The chain couples TRBV18 to TRBJ1-3; no clear D. The CDR3 is made up of 17 amino acids. V was trimmed by 2 bases and J by 0 bases, leaving 14 bases between them. CDR1 and CDR2 from the germline V gene are KGHSH and LQKENI. This CDR3 is CASSPTLGGGSGNTIYF. CDR3 coding DNA: TGTGCCAGCTCACCAACCCTAGGCGGTGGCTCTGGAAACACCATATATTTT. The full variable domain, its missing parts supplied by reference TRBV18 and TRBJ1-3, is NAGVMQNPRHLVRRRGQEARLRCSPMKGHSHVYWYRQLPEEGLKFMVYLQKENIIDESGMPKERFSAEFPKEGPSILRIQQVVRGDSAAYFCASSPTLGGGSGNTIYFGEGSWLTVV.

In its sample, this clonotype was seen a few times. The rearrangement uses TRBV9 and TRBJ2-1; 10 positions match TRBD2. This CDR3 spans 15 amino acids. CDR1 and CDR2 (germline): SGDLS, YYNGEE. Unmatched junction bases numbered 4, after V lost 3 bases and J lost 4 bases. CDR3: CASSAGLAEYNEQFF. The DNA for the CDR3 is TGTGCCAGCAGCGCCGGACTAGCGGAATACAATGAGCAGTTCTTC.

The gene calls are TRBV6-1 and TRBJ2-5, with TRBD2 matching over 8 bases. The CDR3 is made up of 15 amino acids. J lost 3 bases, V lost 8 bases, and 11 bases had no gene match. Germline V gene sequence: CDR1 MNHNS, CDR2 SASEGT. The CDR3 region has the DNA TGTGCCAGCTCCAACGCTCTAGCGGGCGAAGAGACCCAGTACTTC. This codes for CASSNALAGEETQYF.

This clonotype was seen a handful of times. CDR3 sequence: CASSSPQAGYGYTF. The CDR3 DNA reads TGTGCCAGCAGCTCCCCCCAAGCAGGCTATGGCTACACCTTC. The gene calls are TRBV7-2 and TRBJ1-2; no definite D call. Germline V gives CDR1 SGHTA, CDR2 FQGNSA. V was shortened by 4 bases and J by 4 bases, with 13 bases between the two germline ends. This CDR3 has 14 amino acids.

The J gene is TRBJ2-5, the V gene TRBV7-2; D is unresolved. Trimming pared 1 base from V and 4 bases from J, leaving 13 bases between. CDR3 length: 15 amino acids. Per the germline V gene, CDR1 is SGHTA and CDR2 is FQGNSA. CDR3: CASSLDTRMGETQYF. CDR3 DNA sequence: TGTGCCAGCAGCTTAGATACAAGGATGGGAGAGACCCAGTACTTC.

This clonotype has only a few counts. The chain recombines TRBV5-1 with TRBJ2-2; D is unresolved. The CDR3 consists of 16 residues. Germline lookup yields CDR1 SGHRS and CDR2 YFSETQ. V lost 3 bases, J lost 3 bases, and 15 bases lay in between. The CDR3 loop is CASSYETTQHTGELFF. The CDR3 DNA reads as TGCGCCAGCAGCTACGAGACCACCCAGCACACCGGGGAGCTGTTTTTT.

This clonotype was counted ten times or more. The rearrangement joins TRBV5-1 to TRBJ2-1; D might be TRBD2 (6 bases). Trimming took 1 base from V and 6 from J, leaving 20 bases between them. CDR1 and CDR2 (germline): SGHRS, YFSETQ. CDR3 size: 17 residues. CDR3 amino acids: CASSLYSGELPTNEQFF. In DNA, the CDR3 is TGCGCCAGCAGCTTGTATTCGGGAGAGCTCCCTACCAATGAGCAGTTCTTC.

For this clonotype: The junction differs from germline at one of its ends, possibly a read error. The chain uses TRBV20-1 and TRBJ2-1, with 8 positions matching TRBD2. CDR3 length: 17 residues. Germline V gene data show CDR1 as DFQATT and CDR2 as SNEGSKA (reference sequence). This chain's CDR3 is CSAREVAGFEPYNEQFF. The CDR3 nucleotides are TGCAGTGCAAGAGAGGTAGCGGGATTCGAGCCCTACAATGAGCAGTTCTTC.

This chain connects TRBV20-1 to TRBJ2-1, with D tentatively TRBD2 (6 bases). The CDR3 contains 16 residues. Trimming took 3 bases from V and 1 from J, leaving 16 bases between them. Germline V gene data show CDR1 as DFQATT and CDR2 as SNEGSKA (reference sequence). As DNA, the CDR3 is TGCAGTGCTAGCCCCGTACCCAGCGGGTCCTACAATGAGCAGTTCTTC. Translation: CSASPVPSGSYNEQFF.

This clonotype was detected ten times or more. The chain links TRBV12-3 or TRBV12-4 to TRBJ2-3; D gene ambiguous. Between the trimmed V and J ends, which lost 7 bases and 12 bases, there was a span of 11 bases. This CDR3 has 10 residues. DNA of the CDR3: TGTGCCAGCAAGCTCTTAGTACAGTATTTT. Protein: CASKLLVQYF.

The sample holds many counts of this clonotype. The rearrangement links TRBV27 to TRBJ2-2; TRBD2 matches 13 bases. CDR1 MNHEY and CDR2 SMNVEV come from the germline V gene (reference sequence). This CDR3 has 16 residues. Trimming cost V 3 bases and J 5 bases; bases outside gene matches: 3. CDR3 DNA sequence: TGTGCCAGCAGTTTGGGACTAGCGGGAAGAACCGGGGAGCTGTTTTTT. Protein: CASSLGLAGRTGELFF.

This clonotype appeared a few times. The chain is built from TRBV12-3 or TRBV12-4 and TRBJ2-5; 7 positions match TRBD2. The V gene end was trimmed by 2 bases and the J gene end by 4 bases; junction bases not matched to a gene: 7. The CDR3 covers 15 residues. The CDR3 here is CASSLPATSAETQYF. The CDR3 coding sequence is TGTGCCAGCAGTTTACCGGCTACTAGCGCAGAGACCCAGTACTTC.

This clonotype has just a few counts. The chain recombines TRBV7-2 with TRBJ2-4, with 11 bases matching TRBD2. The CDR3 runs 16 residues. Germline values: CDR1 SGHTA, CDR2 FQGNSA. V gave up 3 bases and J gave up 7 bases; unmatched junction bases: 8. CDR3 region: CASSFSGRAGRNIQYF. The DNA for the CDR3 is TGTGCCAGCAGCTTTAGCGGGAGGGCCGGGCGGAACATTCAGTACTTC.

This clonotype was recorded at least ten times. V is TRBV20-1 and J is TRBJ2-7; 7 bases fit TRBD2. Trimming at V came to 5 bases and at J to 3 bases, leaving 19 bases not matched to a gene. This CDR3 contains 17 residues. Germline V gene data show CDR1 as DFQATT and CDR2 as SNEGSKA (reference sequence). CDR3 sequence (DNA): TGCAGTGCTCCGGACCGAGACAGTAAGCGGGAAATCTACGAGCAGTACTTC. Its translation: CSAPDRDSKREIYEQYF.

This clonotype was seen a handful of times. The CDR3 is CASSQGTFMRDIQYF. Here the CDR3 DNA reads TGTGCCAGCAGCCAGGGGACCTTTATGAGGGACATTCAGTACTTC. The rearrangement uses TRBV7-6 and TRBJ2-4; TRBD1 is a possible D gene (6 bases). The CDR3 runs 15 residues. Per the germline V gene, CDR1 is SGHVS and CDR2 is FNYEAQ. Deletions cut 5 bases from V and 8 bases from J, with 19 bases between.

The V gene is TRBV9, the J gene TRBJ2-2; 8 nucleotides agree with TRBD2. Germline loops: CDR1 SGDLS, CDR2 YYNGEE. This CDR3 has 17 amino acids. J was trimmed by 4 bases and V by 0 bases; bases with no gene match: 8. CDR3 in amino acids: CASSVAPSGSGTGELFF. The CDR3 DNA reads as TGTGCCAGCAGCGTAGCGCCCAGCGGGAGTGGCACCGGGGAGCTGTTTTTT.

There are many counts of this clonotype. The chain recombines TRBV5-1 with TRBJ2-3, with D uncertain. Trimming cost V 3 bases and J 1 base, with 9 bases left between them. Germline CDR1 SGHRS, CDR2 YFSETQ. The CDR3 is 14 residues long. In DNA, the CDR3 is TGCGCCAGCAGCTGGTCCAAGGGCACAGATACGCAGTATTTT. Protein sequence: CASSWSKGTDTQYF.

This clonotype showed up many times. The genes are TRBV7-9 and TRBJ1-1; no firm D call. Germline CDR1 reads SEHNR; CDR2 reads FQNEAQ (reference sequence). V was shortened by 1 base and J by 7 bases, with 7 bases between the two germline ends. The CDR3 sequence is 12 residues long. The CDR3 region is CASSLGGLEAFF. CDR3 nucleotide sequence: TGTGCCAGCAGCTTAGGTGGGCTTGAAGCTTTCTTT. The variable domain in full, with the rest retrieved from reference TRBV7-9 and TRBJ1-1, is DTGVSQNPRHKITKRGQNVTFRCDPISEHNRLYWYRQTLGQGPEFLTYFQNEAQLEKSRLLSDRFSAERPKGSFSTLEIQRTEQGDSAMYLCASSLGGLEAFFGQGTRLTVV.

The V call is TRBV29-1, the J call TRBJ1-1, with 7 positions matching TRBD1. The CDR3 is 13 residues long. Germline V lookup: CDR1 SQVTM, CDR2 ANQGSEA. V was pared by 3 bases and J by 1 base, with 2 bases of the junction left unmatched. The CDR3 DNA reads as TGCAGCGTTGAGCCAGGGGGGAACACTGAAGCTTTCTTT. It yields the protein CSVEPGGNTEAFF.

The V gene is TRBV10-3, the J gene TRBJ1-2, with D possibly being TRBD1 (5 bases). The ends were cut back, 0 bases at V and 6 bases at J, with 11 bases in the middle. The CDR3 consists of 14 residues. CDR1 and CDR2 (germline): ENHRY, SYGVKD. DNA for the CDR3: TGTGCCATCAGTGAGTCGGGGGAATTGAATGGCTACACCTTC. This encodes CAISESGELNGYTF.

This clonotype occurred a few times. The V gene is TRBV15, the J gene TRBJ2-5; D gene unclear. Germline CDR1 is LNHNV and CDR2 is YYDKDF (reference sequence). The CDR3 has 14 residues. Between the trimmed V and J ends, which lost 2 bases and 0 bases, there was a span of 7 bases. CDR3 DNA: TGTGCCACCAGCAGACCACGTAACCAAGAGACCCAGTACTTC. As protein: CATSRPRNQETQYF.

The chain is built from TRBV12-3 or TRBV12-4 and TRBJ2-2, with 9 nucleotides matching TRBD2. The junction had 9 bases not matched to a gene; V was cut back by 0 bases and J by 7 bases. The CDR3 extends over 17 amino acids. CDR3 in DNA: TGTGCCAGCAGTTTAGCGAGTAGCGGGAGCGTAGGCGGGGAGCTGTTTTTT. Its protein product is CASSLASSGSVGGELFF.

This clonotype has only a few counts. This chain links TRBV29-1 with TRBJ2-7, with unresolved D. Looked up from germline, CDR1 is SQVTM and CDR2 is ANQGSEA. Trimming cost V 6 bases and J 5 bases, with 14 bases left between them. This CDR3 spans 12 amino acids. The CDR3 spells CSVGGRINEQYF. CDR3 DNA sequence: TGCAGCGTCGGCGGCAGAATCAACGAGCAGTACTTC.

This clonotype was recorded many times. This chain uses TRBV9 with TRBJ1-2; D gene unclear. The V gene lost 1 base and the J gene lost 8 bases, with 9 bases spanning the gap. The length of the CDR3 is 12 residues. The germline gives CDR1 SGDLS, CDR2 YYNGEE. The CDR3 DNA follows: TGTGCCAGCAGCGTATTAGGTTCCGGCTACACCTTC. It specifies CASSVLGSGYTF. Complete variable domain (other parts from reference TRBV9 and TRBJ1-2): DSGVTQTPKHLITATGQRVTLRCSPRSGDLSVYWYQQSLDQGLQFLIQYYNGEERAKGNILERFSAQQFPDLHSELNLSSLELGDSALYFCASSVLGSGYTFGSGTRLTVV.

There are many counts of this clonotype. This sequence joins TRBV20-1 and TRBJ2-5, with D possibly TRBD2 on 6 matching bases. Trimming left V 1 base short and J 5 bases short, with 14 bases between. The CDR3 runs to 14 residues. Germline lookup yields CDR1 DFQATT and CDR2 SNEGSKA (reference sequence). The CDR3 DNA sequence: TGCAGTGCTAGAGTCGCCGGGAGTGGGGAGACCCAGTACTTC. Translated: CSARVAGSGETQYF.

The rearrangement joins TRBV7-2 to TRBJ1-3, with D unclear. This CDR3 has 12 amino acids. Trimming cost V 6 bases and J 4 bases, with 7 bases left between them. The germline CDR1 and CDR2 sequences are SGHTA and FQGNSA. Here the CDR3 reads CASSFPGNTIYF. DNA of the CDR3: TGTGCCAGCAGTTTTCCCGGAAACACCATATATTTT.

This clonotype was detected many times. V and J are TRBV19 and TRBJ2-3, with a possible D match to TRBD1 (6 bases). The CDR3 covers 17 residues. From germline, CDR1 is LNHDA and CDR2 SQIVND (reference sequence). V lost 1 base and J lost 1, with 15 bases in between. The CDR3 here is CASSIGLLGTRTDTQYF. CDR3 coding DNA: TGTGCCAGTAGTATAGGACTACTCGGGACACGCACAGATACGCAGTATTTT.

V gene TRBV5-6 combines with J gene TRBJ2-7, with 8 positions matching TRBD1. V trimming: 7 bases; J trimming: 3 bases; junction bases outside the gene matches: 9. Germline V CDR1 and CDR2: SGHDT, YYEEEE. The CDR3 consists of 14 residues. The CDR3 here is CASGRQGANYEQYF. CDR3 DNA sequence: TGTGCCAGCGGACGTCAGGGGGCTAACTACGAGCAGTACTTC.